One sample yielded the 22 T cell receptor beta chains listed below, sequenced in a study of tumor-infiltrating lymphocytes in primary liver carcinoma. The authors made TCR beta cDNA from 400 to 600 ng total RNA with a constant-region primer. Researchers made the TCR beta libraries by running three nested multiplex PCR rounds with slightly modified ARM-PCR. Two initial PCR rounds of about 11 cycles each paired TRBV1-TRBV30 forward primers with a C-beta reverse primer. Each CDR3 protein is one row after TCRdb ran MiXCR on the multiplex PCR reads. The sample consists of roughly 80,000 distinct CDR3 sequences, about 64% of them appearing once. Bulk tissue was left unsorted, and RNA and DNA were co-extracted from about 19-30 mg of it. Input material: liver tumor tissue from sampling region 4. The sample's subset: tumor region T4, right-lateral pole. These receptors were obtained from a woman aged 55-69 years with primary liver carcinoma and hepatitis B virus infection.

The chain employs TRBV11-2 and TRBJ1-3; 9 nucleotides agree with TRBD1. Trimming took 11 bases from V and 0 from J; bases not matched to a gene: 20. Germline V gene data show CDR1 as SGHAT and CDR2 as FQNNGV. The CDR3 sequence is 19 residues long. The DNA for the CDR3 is TGTGCCGGCTGCTTACGCCCGGACAGGGGAGCGTACTCTGGAAACACCATATATTTT. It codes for CAGCLRPDRGAYSGNTIYF. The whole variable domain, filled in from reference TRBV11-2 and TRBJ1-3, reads EAGVAQSPRYKIIEKRQSVAFWCNPISGHATLYWYQQILGQGPKLLIQFQNNGVVDDSQLPKDRFSAERLKGVDSTLKIQPAKLEDSAVYLCAGCLRPDRGAYSGNTIYFGEGSWLTVV.

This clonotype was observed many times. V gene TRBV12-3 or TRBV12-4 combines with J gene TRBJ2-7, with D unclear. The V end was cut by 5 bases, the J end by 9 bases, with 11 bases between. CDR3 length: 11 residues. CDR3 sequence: CASSPRVVQYF. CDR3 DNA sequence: TGTGCCAGCAGTCCCCGGGTCGTGCAGTACTTC.

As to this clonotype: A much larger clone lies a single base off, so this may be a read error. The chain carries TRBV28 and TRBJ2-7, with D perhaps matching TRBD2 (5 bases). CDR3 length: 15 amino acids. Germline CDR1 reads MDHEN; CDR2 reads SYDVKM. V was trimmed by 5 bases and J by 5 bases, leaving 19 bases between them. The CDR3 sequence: CASSMLGSTENEQYF. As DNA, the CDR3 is TGTGCCAGCAGTATGCTGGGGAGTACGGAAAACGAGCAGTACTTC.

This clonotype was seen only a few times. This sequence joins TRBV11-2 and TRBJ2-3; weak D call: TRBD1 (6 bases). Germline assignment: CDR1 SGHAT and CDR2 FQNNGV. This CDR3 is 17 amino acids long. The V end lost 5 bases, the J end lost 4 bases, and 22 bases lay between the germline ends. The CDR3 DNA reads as TGTGCCAGCAGCACGGCCCCCAGGGGCAAAGGACCAGATACGCAGTATTTT. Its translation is CASSTAPRGKGPDTQYF. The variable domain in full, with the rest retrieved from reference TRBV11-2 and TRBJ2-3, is EAGVAQSPRYKIIEKRQSVAFWCNPISGHATLYWYQQILGQGPKLLIQFQNNGVVDDSQLPKDRFSAERLKGVDSTLKIQPAKLEDSAVYLCASSTAPRGKGPDTQYFGPGTRLTVL.

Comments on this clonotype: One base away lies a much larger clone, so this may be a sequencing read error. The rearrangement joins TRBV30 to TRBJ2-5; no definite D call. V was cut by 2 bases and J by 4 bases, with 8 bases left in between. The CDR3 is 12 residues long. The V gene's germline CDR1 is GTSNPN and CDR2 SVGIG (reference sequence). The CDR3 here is CAWSQDGETQYF. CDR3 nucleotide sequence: TGTGCCTGGAGTCAGGACGGAGAGACCCAGTACTTC.

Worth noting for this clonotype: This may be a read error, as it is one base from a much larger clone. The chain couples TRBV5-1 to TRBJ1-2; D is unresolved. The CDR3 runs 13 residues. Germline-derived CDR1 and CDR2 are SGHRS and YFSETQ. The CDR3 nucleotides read TGCGCCAGCAGCTCCGACGGAAACTATGGCCACACCTTC. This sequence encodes CASSSDGNYGHTF.

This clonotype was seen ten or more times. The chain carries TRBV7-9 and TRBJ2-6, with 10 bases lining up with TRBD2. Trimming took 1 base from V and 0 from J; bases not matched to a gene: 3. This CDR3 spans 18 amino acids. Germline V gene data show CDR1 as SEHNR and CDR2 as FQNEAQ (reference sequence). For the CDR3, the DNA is TGTGCCAGCAGCTTAGGACTAGCGGGCCCCTCTGGGGCCAACGTCCTGACTTTC. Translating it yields CASSLGLAGPSGANVLTF.

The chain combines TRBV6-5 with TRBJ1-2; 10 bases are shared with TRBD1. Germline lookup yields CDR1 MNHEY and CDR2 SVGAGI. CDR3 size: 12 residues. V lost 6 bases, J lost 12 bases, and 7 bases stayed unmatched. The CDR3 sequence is CASRGQGIDHTF. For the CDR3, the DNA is TGTGCCAGCAGGGGACAGGGGATTGACCACACCTTC.

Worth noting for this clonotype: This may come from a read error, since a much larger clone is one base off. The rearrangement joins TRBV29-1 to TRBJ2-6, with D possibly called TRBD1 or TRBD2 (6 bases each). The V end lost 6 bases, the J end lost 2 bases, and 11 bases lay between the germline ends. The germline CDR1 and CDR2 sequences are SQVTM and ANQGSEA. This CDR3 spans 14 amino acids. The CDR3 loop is CSVGGGTGANVLTF. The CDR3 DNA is TGCAGCGTCGGAGGGGGAACTGGGGCCAACGTCCTGACTTTC.

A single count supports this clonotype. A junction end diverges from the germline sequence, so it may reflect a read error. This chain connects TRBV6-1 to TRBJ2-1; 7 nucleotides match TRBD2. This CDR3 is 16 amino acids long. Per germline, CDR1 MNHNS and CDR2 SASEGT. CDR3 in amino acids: CARSDPSGIAYKEQFF. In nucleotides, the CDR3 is TGTGCCAGGTCAGACCCTAGCGGCATAGCCTACAAAGAGCAGTTCTTC.

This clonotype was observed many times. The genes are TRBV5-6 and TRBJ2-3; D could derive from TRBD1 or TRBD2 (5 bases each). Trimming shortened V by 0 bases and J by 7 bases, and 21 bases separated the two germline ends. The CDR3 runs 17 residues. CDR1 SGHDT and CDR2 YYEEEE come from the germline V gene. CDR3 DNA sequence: TGTGCCAGCAGCTTGGTGCGAACCGGGACGCGGCGCAATACGCAGTATTTT. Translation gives CASSLVRTGTRRNTQYF.

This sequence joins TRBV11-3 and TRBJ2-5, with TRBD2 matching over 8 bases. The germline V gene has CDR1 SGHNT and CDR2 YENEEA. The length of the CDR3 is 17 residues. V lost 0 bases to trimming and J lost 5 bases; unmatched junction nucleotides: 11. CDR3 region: CASSLDTPGLGDETQYF. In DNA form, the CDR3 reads TGTGCCAGCAGCTTAGATACCCCGGGACTAGGGGACGAGACCCAGTACTTC.

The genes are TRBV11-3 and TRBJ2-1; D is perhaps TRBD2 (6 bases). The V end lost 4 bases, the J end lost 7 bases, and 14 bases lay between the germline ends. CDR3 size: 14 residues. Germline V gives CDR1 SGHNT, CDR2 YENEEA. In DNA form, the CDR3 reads TGTGCCAGCAGCTCAGGCGGGAACACAAATGAGCAGTTCTTC. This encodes CASSSGGNTNEQFF.

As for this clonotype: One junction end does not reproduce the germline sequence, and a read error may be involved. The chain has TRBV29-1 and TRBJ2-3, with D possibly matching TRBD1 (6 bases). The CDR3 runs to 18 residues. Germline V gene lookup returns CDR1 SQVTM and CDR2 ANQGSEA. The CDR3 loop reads CSVVALGKVGASTGTQYF. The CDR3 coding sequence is TGCAGCGTTGTAGCGTTGGGCAAGGTGGGGGCTAGCACAGGTACGCAGTATTTT.

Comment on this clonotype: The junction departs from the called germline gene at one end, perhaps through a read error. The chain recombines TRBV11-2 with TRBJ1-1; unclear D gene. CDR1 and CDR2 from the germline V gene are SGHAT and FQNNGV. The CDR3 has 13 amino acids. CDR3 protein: CASSLESGGEASF. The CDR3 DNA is TGTGCCAGCAGCTTAGAGTCAGGAGGTGAAGCTTCTTTT.

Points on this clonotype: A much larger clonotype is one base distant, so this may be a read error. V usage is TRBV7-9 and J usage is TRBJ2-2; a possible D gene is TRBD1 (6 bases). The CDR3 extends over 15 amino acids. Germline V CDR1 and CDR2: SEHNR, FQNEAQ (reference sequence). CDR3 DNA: TGTGCCAGCAGCACGAGAACAGGGTCGCACGGGGAGCCGTTTTTT. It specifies CASSTRTGSHGEPFF.

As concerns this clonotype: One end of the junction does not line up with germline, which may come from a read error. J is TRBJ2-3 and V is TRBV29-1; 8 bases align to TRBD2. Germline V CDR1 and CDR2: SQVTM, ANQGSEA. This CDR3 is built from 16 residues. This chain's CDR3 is CSVEGRLAGLGGTLYF. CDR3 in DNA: TGCAGCGTTGAAGGGCGCCTAGCGGGTCTTGGAGGTACGCTGTATTTT.

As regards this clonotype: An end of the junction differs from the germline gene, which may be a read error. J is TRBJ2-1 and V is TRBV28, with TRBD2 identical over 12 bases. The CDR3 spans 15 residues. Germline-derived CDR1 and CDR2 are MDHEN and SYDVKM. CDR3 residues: CVSSFETSGRNEQFF. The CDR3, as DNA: TGTGTCAGCAGTTTTGAAACTAGCGGGAGGAATGAACAGTTCTTC.

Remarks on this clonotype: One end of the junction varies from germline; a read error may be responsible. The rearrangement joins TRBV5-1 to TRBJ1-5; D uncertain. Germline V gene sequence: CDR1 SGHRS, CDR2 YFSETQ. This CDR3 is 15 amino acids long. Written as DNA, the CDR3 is TGCGCCAGCAGCTTGATGGGGTCTAGCGATCAGCCCCGGCATTTT. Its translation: CASSLMGSSDQPRHF.

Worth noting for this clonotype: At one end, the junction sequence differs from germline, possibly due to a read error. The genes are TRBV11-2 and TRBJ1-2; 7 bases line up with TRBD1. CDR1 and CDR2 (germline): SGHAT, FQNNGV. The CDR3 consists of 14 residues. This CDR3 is CTNSLNRGFYGYIF. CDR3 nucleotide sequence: TGTACCAACAGCTTAAACAGGGGATTCTATGGCTACATCTTC.

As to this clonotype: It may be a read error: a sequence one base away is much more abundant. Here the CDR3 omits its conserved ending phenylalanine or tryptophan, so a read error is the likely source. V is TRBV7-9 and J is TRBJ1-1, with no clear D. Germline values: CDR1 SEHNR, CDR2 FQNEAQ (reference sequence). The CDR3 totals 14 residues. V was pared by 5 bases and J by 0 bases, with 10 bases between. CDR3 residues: CASSRPVVNTEAFL. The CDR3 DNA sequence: TGTGCCAGCAGCCGCCCAGTGGTGAACACTGAAGCTTTCCTT.

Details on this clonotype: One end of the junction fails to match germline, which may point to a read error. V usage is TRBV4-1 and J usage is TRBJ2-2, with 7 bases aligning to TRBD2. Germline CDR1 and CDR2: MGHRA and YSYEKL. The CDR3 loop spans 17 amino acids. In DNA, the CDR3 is TGCGCCAGCAGCCAAGAGGGGGGGTGGTCGAACACCGGGGAGCAGCTTTTT. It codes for CASSQEGGWSNTGEQLF.